This TCR beta chain derives from a study of CD8+ T cells in alopecia areata. Study findings and constraints: Tofacitinib significantly decreased scalp clonality and expanded CD8+ clones among top 100.

This clone has more than one count but fewer than ten. As yet, its antigen is unknown. Extracted from the samples, RNA was reverse transcribed into cDNA to serve as the sequencing template. TCRdb's copy holds only in-frame clones and misses some; the assay was immunoSEQ multiplex PCR. There are 190,000 or so clones in the sample; around 60% occur only once, and around 13% lies in the top ten. Treatment specified: oral pan-JAK inhibitor, 5-10 mg twice daily. Collected material from alopecia areata patients comprised lesional scalp punch biopsies and peripheral blood. The V end was cut by 2 bases, the J end by 3 bases, with 10 bases between. Per the germline V gene, CDR1 is LGHNT and CDR2 is FRNRAP. This CDR3 contains 14 residues.

The specimen was CD8+ T cells sorted from blood, collected at week 24, from a patient treated with tofacitinib. The J gene is TRBJ1-1, the V gene TRBV12-5; unclear D gene. This clonotype was sampled from a human donor with alopecia areata. This CDR3 reads CASGLLSGDTEAFF. For the CDR3, the DNA is TGTGCTAGTGGTTTGCTATCTGGGGACACTGAAGCTTTCTTT. Combining the CDR3 with reference TRBV12-5 and TRBJ1-1 gives the whole variable domain DARVTQTPRHKVTEMGQEVTMRCQPILGHNTVFWYRQTMMQGLELLAYFRNRAPLDDSGMPKDRFSAEMPDATLATLKIQPSEPRDSAVYFCASGLLSGDTEAFFGQGTRLTVV.